This TCR beta chain originates from a study of T cell clonotyping in hematopoietic cell transplantation (dated by TCRdb to the early 2020s). About the investigation overall: Pretransplant samples from recipients were collected after cytoreduction. A total of 110 to 150 blood samples were collected in the study from a few dozen consecutive transplant recipients and their related donors. Patients were recruited between late 2015 and January 2017 and followed until late 2020 or death. Points the paper makes about the study in general: Just a small fraction of recipient repertoires overlapped with donor repertoires, and more than 95% appeared de novo at the given depth. The sample size was limited, and because cells were not sorted, the contributions of CD4 and CD8 repertoires could not be separated. After transplant, TCR diversity in recipients dropped, and pathologically expanded clonotypes climbed progressively between day 30 and day 180. Inverse Simpson Index values from donors and from recipients before transplant predicted broader TCR repertoire diversity after transplant.

The meaning of the sample's time point label: recipient sample about 28 days before transplant, after cytoreduction. Blood from recipients was drawn roughly 28 days before transplant, then again at days 30, 100 and 180 after transplant. Using Nuclei Lysis Solution, genomic DNA was extracted from unfractionated peripheral blood mononuclear cells that were either fresh or cryopreserved. CDR1 is given as MGHDK and CDR2 as SYGVNS, both from the germline V gene. V and J are trimmed by 6 bases and 7 bases, and the gene matches miss 11 bases of the junction. The CDR3 goes from the cysteine to the phenylalanine over 15 residues. Only the CDR3 part of the read is kept: 45 bases, read in frame from the first base. A remark on this clone: Its antigen is currently not known. No much larger clone is present one base from it, and per-base qualities are unavailable.

The immunoSEQ assay, a bias-controlled multiplex PCR using V- and J-specific primers, was used to amplify TCR beta CDR3 regions from genomic DNA. A second PCR step added a proprietary barcode and Illumina adapter sequences to the CDR3 amplicons. An Illumina MiSeq instrument was used for sequencing of the CDR3 libraries. The study's processing was this. Export and quality control were handled in immunoSEQ Analyzer 3.0, while downstream analyses relied on R Bioconductor and Immunarch. Only productive rearrangements in the normalized downsampled data set were used to calculate repertoire metrics. Pathologically expanded clonotypes were defined as those larger than 5 templates in the normalized cohort. The Inverse Simpson Index served as the measure of repertoire diversity. CMV-specificity analyses were carried out on the non-normalized data set to capture all clonotypes. TCRdb took this table from immuneACCESS and kept in-frame rearrangements with V and J called. Such tables lack part of the clones; where checked against another copy, unresolved V genes explain under half of the gap, and the rest is unexplained. The V and J calls and clone size come from that table; D and trimming were worked out from the DNA. Here the sample has about 16,000 clones; about 92% occur a single time. The ten largest account for around 1.8% of the sample.

The chain employs TRBV25-1 and TRBJ2-7; 11 middle bases align to TRBD1. The sequencing here drew on peripheral blood mononuclear cells, taken before stem cell transplant. This TCR derives from a man between 18 and 35 years old with biphenotypic leukemia. Some clones in this sample may be carry-over from other donors' samples. The DNA sequence is TGTGCCAGCAGCCGATACCTCGGGACAGGGGGAGAGCAGTACTTC. Its amino acids are CASSRYLGTGGEQYF.